Listed here are 9 T cell receptor beta chains from one sample, sequenced in a study of vaccination and CD4 T cells after COVID-19. Their target antigens are unknown. Treatment defined: approximately nine-day PBMC culture with coronavirus spike peptide pools or control peptides (ViraFEST assay). The Oncomine TCR Beta short-read assay was what sequenced the DNA obtained from cultured CD4+ T cells. TCRdb re-called the PCR reads through MiXCR, storing one row per CDR3 protein. The sample comprises about 16,000 distinct CDR3 sequences, about 45% of which are singletons, and roughly 7.3% rests with the top ten. The sample consisted of CD4+ T cells from blood, cultured in vitro, taken after SARS-CoV-2 vaccination. All receptors come from a human donor who had recovered from COVID-19.

The V call is TRBV20-1, the J call TRBJ2-7, with 7 bases matching TRBD1. The CDR3 consists of 14 residues. The junction had 11 bases not matched to a gene; V was cut back by 5 bases and J by 4 bases. Per the germline V gene, CDR1 is DFQATT and CDR2 is SNEGSKA (reference sequence). CDR3 in amino acids: CSAGAGTEPYEQYF. The CDR3, as DNA: TGCAGTGCTGGGGCCGGGACAGAGCCTTACGAGCAGTACTTC.

This clonotype was seen a few times. V gene TRBV6-1 combines with J gene TRBJ2-5; D perhaps matches TRBD2 (6 bases). V was pared by 6 bases and J by 2 bases, with 13 bases between. In germline, CDR1 is MNHNS, CDR2 SASEGT. The CDR3 runs to 14 residues. CDR3 sequence: CASRVRDSQETQYF. As DNA, the CDR3 is TGTGCCAGCAGGGTCCGGGACTCACAAGAGACCCAGTACTTC.

This chain uses TRBV7-8 with TRBJ2-7; TRBD2 might be the D (5 bases). The CDR3 consists of 14 residues. V was pared by 1 base and J by 3 bases, with 10 bases between. The germline gives CDR1 SGHVS, CDR2 FQNEAQ. For the CDR3, the DNA is TGTGCCAGCAGCTTAGGAGGGTATGGCTACGAGCAGTACTTC. Amino acid sequence: CASSLGGYGYEQYF. The whole variable domain, remainder taken from reference TRBV7-8 and TRBJ2-7, is GAGVSQSPRYKVAKRGQDVALRCDPISGHVSLFWYQQALGQGPEFLTYFQNEAQLDKSGLPSDRFFAERPEGSVSTLKIQRTQQEDSAVYLCASSLGGYGYEQYFGPGTRLTVT.

This clonotype ranks as medium-sized (0.01 to 0.1%). The chain recombines TRBV7-6 with TRBJ2-5; tentative D call: TRBD1 (6 bases). In germline, CDR1 is SGHVS, CDR2 FNYEAQ. The CDR3 has 15 residues. The ends were cut back, 2 bases at V and 5 bases at J, with 15 bases in the middle. CDR3 protein: CASSLRSQGTETQYF. In nucleotides, the CDR3 is TGTGCCAGCAGCTTACGATCGCAGGGGACGGAGACCCAGTACTTC.

CDR3 bases: TGTGCCACCAGCAGGGGAGACAGCCAAGAGACCCAGTACTTC. Translated, it gives CATSRGDSQETQYF. This rearrangement joins TRBV15 to TRBJ2-5; D tentatively fits TRBD1 or TRBD2 (5 bases each). Per germline, CDR1 LNHNV and CDR2 YYDKDF (reference sequence). The CDR3 is 14 amino acids. V lost 3 bases and J 1 base, leaving 9 bases between the germline ends.

This clonotype was seen more than once but under ten times. This chain uses TRBV7-2 with TRBJ1-2, with TRBD1 identical over 7 bases. This CDR3 is built from 14 residues. Germline V CDR1 and CDR2: SGHTA, FQGNSA. V lost 2 bases and J lost 8; bases outside the gene matches: 8. The CDR3 region is CASSLSWDRKGYTF. The CDR3 nucleotides read TGTGCCAGCAGCTTATCGTGGGACAGAAAAGGCTACACCTTC.

V gene TRBV20-1 combines with J gene TRBJ1-4, with D possibly matching TRBD1 (6 bases). This CDR3 is built from 14 residues. Germline V CDR1 and CDR2: DFQATT, SNEGSKA (reference sequence). Trimming pared 5 bases from V and 8 bases from J, leaving 18 bases between. The CDR3 is CSAGGPGAEEKLFF. The CDR3 DNA reads TGCAGTGCTGGGGGTCCGGGGGCGGAGGAAAAACTGTTTTTT.

The gene calls are TRBV30 and TRBJ2-7, with D hard to call. CDR3 length: 11 residues. Trimming took off 1 base at V and 7 bases at J, with 8 bases between the two ends. In germline, CDR1 is GTSNPN, CDR2 SVGIG (reference sequence). The CDR3 sequence is CAWSAKEEQYF. The CDR3 DNA reads TGTGCCTGGAGTGCAAAAGAGGAGCAGTACTTC.

The V and J genes are TRBV20-1 and TRBJ1-1, with D maybe TRBD1 (5 bases). Trimming left V 5 bases short and J 2 bases short, with 12 bases between. The CDR3 covers 13 residues. From germline, CDR1 is DFQATT and CDR2 SNEGSKA (reference sequence). The DNA for the CDR3 is TGCAGTGCTGCGGGGGGTCAAAACACTGAAGCTTTCTTT. Residues: CSAAGGQNTEAFF.